One and the same sample provided the 20 T cell receptor beta chains below, sequenced in a study of T cells in Graves' hyperthyroidism and ophthalmopathy. RNA transcripts served as the template for amplifying TCR beta CDR3 regions. HTBI primers were used for first-round RT-PCR of the TCR CDR3. TCRdb recomputed calls from the multiplex PCR reads with MiXCR, one row per CDR3 protein. The table has about half a million distinct CDR3 sequences, roughly a quarter seen once; the top ten hold about 11%. Sequencing used blood. Receptors originate from a woman in her twenties or thirties with Graves' ophthalmopathy.

This clonotype came up many times. This chain uses TRBV18 with TRBJ2-7, with 8 bases that match TRBD1. In germline, CDR1 is KGHSH, CDR2 LQKENI. This CDR3 has 14 residues. Trimming cost V 2 bases and J 3 bases; bases outside gene matches: 3. Written as DNA, the CDR3 is TGTGCCAGCTCACCAGCGGGACAGGACTACGAGCAGTACTTC. Translated: CASSPAGQDYEQYF.

The chain joins TRBV11-2 to TRBJ1-5; D not certain. V was shortened by 4 bases and J by 6 bases, with 7 bases between the two germline ends. Germline lookup yields CDR1 SGHAT and CDR2 FQNNGV. This CDR3 has 12 amino acids. CDR3 residues: CASSSYGQPQHF. The CDR3, as DNA: TGTGCCAGCAGCTCATACGGTCAGCCCCAGCATTTT.

The chain employs TRBV19 and TRBJ1-5; D may be TRBD1 (5 bases). Germline values: CDR1 LNHDA, CDR2 SQIVND (reference sequence). The CDR3 has 13 residues. V was shortened by 1 base and J by 9 bases, with 10 bases between the two germline ends. For the CDR3, the DNA is TGTGCCAGTAGTATAGGGGGGGATAGGCCCCAGCATTTT. Its protein product is CASSIGGDRPQHF.

The V gene is TRBV6-5, the J gene TRBJ1-2; tentatively, D is TRBD1 (5 bases). There are 16 residues in the CDR3. Trimming took off 2 bases at V and 4 bases at J, with 17 bases between the two ends. The germline CDR1 and CDR2 sequences are MNHEY and SVGAGI. The CDR3 loop is CASSYAGWRNSYGYTF. CDR3 DNA sequence: TGTGCCAGCAGTTACGCAGGGTGGAGAAATTCCTATGGCTACACCTTC.

This clonotype was counted ten times or more. The chain has TRBV5-1 and TRBJ2-7; D is perhaps TRBD1 or TRBD2 (6 bases each). The CDR3 contains 14 residues. Germline V gene lookup returns CDR1 SGHRS and CDR2 YFSETQ. The ends were cut back, 4 bases at V and 2 bases at J, with 13 bases in the middle. CDR3 nucleotides: TGCGCCAGCAGCACAGGGCGGGAAACCTACGAGCAGTACTTC. Translating gives CASSTGRETYEQYF.

Many counts were recorded for this clonotype. The chain uses TRBV12-3 or TRBV12-4 and TRBJ2-7; 11 bases fit TRBD2. V shed 5 bases and J 4 bases; nucleotides not matched to a gene: 7. The CDR3 has 15 amino acids. CDR3 amino acids: CASSLLAGGPYEQYF. CDR3 coding DNA: TGTGCCAGCAGTCTCCTAGCGGGGGGCCCTTACGAGCAGTACTTC.

The rearrangement joins TRBV7-2 to TRBJ1-2, with D hard to call. The germline V gene has CDR1 SGHTA and CDR2 FQGNSA. The V gene lost 2 bases and the J gene lost 3 bases, with 10 bases spanning the gap. The CDR3 sequence is 14 residues long. This CDR3 reads CASSLKGLDYGYTF. As DNA, the CDR3 is TGTGCCAGCAGCTTAAAGGGTCTTGACTATGGCTACACCTTC.

This clonotype was observed a handful of times. The CDR3 DNA follows: TGCGCCAGCAGCTTCGGCCCACAGCGGAGCTCCTACGAGCAGTACTTC. Translating gives CASSFGPQRSSYEQYF. The chain carries TRBV5-1 and TRBJ2-7, with a possible D match to TRBD2 (5 bases). In germline, CDR1 is SGHRS, CDR2 YFSETQ. Trimming took 2 bases from V and 0 from J, leaving 15 bases between them. The CDR3 spans 16 residues.

This clonotype was detected ten times or more. The chain couples TRBV20-1 to TRBJ2-5; a possible D gene is TRBD2 (6 bases). The ends were cut back, 3 bases at V and 1 base at J, with 15 bases in the middle. Germline V gene data show CDR1 as DFQATT and CDR2 as SNEGSKA (reference sequence). This CDR3 spans 15 amino acids. CDR3 sequence: CSARGSGGTQETQYF. For the CDR3, the DNA is TGCAGTGCTAGGGGGTCCGGGGGAACCCAAGAGACCCAGTACTTC.

This clonotype has ten or more counts. The chain is built from TRBV11-1 and TRBJ2-2; 10 bases align to TRBD2. This CDR3 has 16 residues. Germline assignment: CDR1 SGHAT and CDR2 FQDESV (reference sequence). J lost 4 bases, V lost 5 bases, and 7 bases had no gene match. The CDR3 DNA reads as TGTGCCAGCAGCGGTATTAGCGGGGGGCTCACCGGGGAGCTGTTTTTT. Its protein product is CASSGISGGLTGELFF.

This clonotype has just a few counts. The chain is built from TRBV5-1 and TRBJ2-7; TRBD1 matches at 7 bases. This CDR3 has 14 amino acids. Germline CDR1 reads SGHRS; CDR2 reads YFSETQ. V was clipped by 2 bases and J by 2 bases; unmatched bases: 4. The CDR3 region has the DNA TGCGCCAGCAGCTTTACAGGGGATCCCTACGAGCAGTACTTC. It yields the protein CASSFTGDPYEQYF.

This clonotype was observed many times. The chain is built from TRBV7-2 and TRBJ2-5; 7 bases match TRBD1. The germline CDR1 and CDR2 sequences are SGHTA and FQGNSA. The length of the CDR3 is 15 residues. The junction had 7 bases not matched to a gene; V was cut back by 1 base and J by 5 bases. CDR3: CASSLGPDRVETQYF. The CDR3 nucleotides are TGTGCCAGCAGCTTAGGGCCCGACAGGGTCGAGACCCAGTACTTC. The variable domain in full, completed from reference TRBV7-2 and TRBJ2-5, reads GAGVSQSPSNKVTEKGKDVELRCDPISGHTALYWYRQSLGQGLEFLIYFQGNSAPDKSGLPSDRFSAERTGGSVSTLTIQRTQQEDSAVYLCASSLGPDRVETQYFGPGTRLLVL.

This clonotype was detected ten times or more. V and J are TRBV6-5 and TRBJ1-1, with TRBD1 as a possible D gene (6 bases). CDR1 is MNHEY and CDR2 is SVGAGI in the germline V gene. The length of the CDR3 is 14 residues. V lost 1 base, J lost 6 bases, and 12 bases lay in between. CDR3 DNA sequence: TGTGCCAGCAGTTACTGGGGGCCCAGCCCTGAAGCTTTCTTT. Protein sequence: CASSYWGPSPEAFF.

This clonotype was recorded a few times. The CDR3 DNA reads TGCGCCAGCAGCTTCGGGGACGTGGGACGCTATGGCTACACCTTC. It yields the protein CASSFGDVGRYGYTF. The chain is built from TRBV5-1 and TRBJ1-2, with D possibly TRBD1 on 5 matching bases. Germline CDR1 reads SGHRS; CDR2 reads YFSETQ. CDR3 length: 15 amino acids. Between the trimmed V and J ends, which lost 2 bases and 4 bases, there was a span of 15 bases.

Ten or more counts support this clonotype. The chain has TRBV27 and TRBJ1-2; 8 nucleotides align to TRBD1. With 6 bases clipped from V and 0 bases from J, the junction kept 3 bases outside the gene matches. The CDR3 loop spans 14 amino acids. Looked up from germline, CDR1 is MNHEY and CDR2 is SMNVEV (reference sequence). CDR3 in amino acids: CASSGTGANYGYTF. The CDR3 bases are TGTGCCAGCAGCGGGACAGGAGCTAACTATGGCTACACCTTC.

In this sample, this clonotype turned up a few times. This sequence joins TRBV28 and TRBJ1-1; a weak D match, TRBD1 (5 bases). The CDR3 contains 14 residues. V was clipped by 5 bases and J by 8 bases, with 18 bases between them. Germline V gives CDR1 MDHEN, CDR2 SYDVKM. The CDR3 reads CASSRDEGRYEAFF. CDR3 in DNA: TGTGCCAGCAGTCGGGATGAGGGGCGCTACGAAGCTTTCTTT.

This clonotype has just a few counts. This chain links TRBV27 with TRBJ2-5; a possible D gene is TRBD1 (6 bases). This CDR3 is 16 amino acids long. V lost 5 bases, J lost 0 bases, and 16 bases lay in between. Germline CDR1 reads MNHEY; CDR2 reads SMNVEV (reference sequence). The CDR3 DNA is TGTGCCAGCAGTCGGTGGACAGAGGGGTACCAAGAGACCCAGTACTTC. Residues: CASSRWTEGYQETQYF.

In this sample, this clonotype turned up many times. The rearrangement joins TRBV5-1 to TRBJ2-2, with 8 bases identical to TRBD1. V lost 9 bases, J lost 1 base, and 5 bases stayed unmatched. Germline V gene data show CDR1 as SGHRS and CDR2 as YFSETQ. The CDR3 has 14 amino acids. DNA for the CDR3: TGCGCCACCACGGGGACAGGGAACACCGGGGAGCTGTTTTTT. Translated: CATTGTGNTGELFF.

This clonotype was seen at least ten times. V is TRBV28 and J is TRBJ2-5; no clear D gene. Trimming took off 6 bases at V and 1 base at J, with 21 bases between the two ends. The CDR3 runs to 17 residues. Looked up from germline, CDR1 is MDHEN and CDR2 is SYDVKM. CDR3 amino acids: CASRTLTKSELQETQYF. For the CDR3, the DNA is TGTGCCAGCAGGACGCTCACGAAGTCAGAACTCCAAGAGACCCAGTACTTC.

This clonotype has more than one count but fewer than ten. Just one base apart from a much larger clone, this may be a read error. The J gene is TRBJ2-5, the V gene TRBV6-1, with TRBD2 as a possible D gene (5 bases). Germline loops: CDR1 MNHNS, CDR2 SASEGT. The CDR3 runs 13 residues. V lost 6 bases and J lost 4, with 12 bases in between. CDR3 residues: CASRAGSLETQYF. CDR3 bases: TGTGCCAGCAGGGCGGGCAGTCTAGAGACCCAGTACTTC.